Many counts were recorded for the clone carrying this TCR beta chain. Its cognate antigen is unknown. The data stem from a study of CD8+CD57+ T cells in acquired aplastic anemia. Whole-study context: Average CD4+ read depth in healthy donors was 9.5 million to 13 million reads. Study observations and caveats: Both patients and controls carried the same twenty-nine CD8+ CDR3 sequences.

Genomic DNA provided the template from which TCR beta VDJ and CDR3 profiles were obtained. TCRdb ran MiXCR on the reads and lists one entry per CDR3 protein. The sample lists 350,000 to 450,000 distinct CDR3 sequences, 65% to 80% occurring once. The CDR3 totals 14 residues. CDR1 is MNHEY and CDR2 is SVGAGI in the germline V gene. Losses at the gene ends were 9 bases for V and 6 bases for J; bases not matched to a gene: 3. The receptor's source is a human donor in good health, serving as a control. The chain employs TRBV6-5 and TRBJ2-2, with TRBD2 matching over 14 bases. The sample comprised sorted CD4+, CD8+, or CD8+CD57+ T cells (not recorded which) from PBMCs. The CDR3 DNA follows: TGTGCCAGTAGGACTAGCGGGGGGCCCGGGGAGCTGTTTTTT. Translated, it gives CASRTSGGPGELFF.